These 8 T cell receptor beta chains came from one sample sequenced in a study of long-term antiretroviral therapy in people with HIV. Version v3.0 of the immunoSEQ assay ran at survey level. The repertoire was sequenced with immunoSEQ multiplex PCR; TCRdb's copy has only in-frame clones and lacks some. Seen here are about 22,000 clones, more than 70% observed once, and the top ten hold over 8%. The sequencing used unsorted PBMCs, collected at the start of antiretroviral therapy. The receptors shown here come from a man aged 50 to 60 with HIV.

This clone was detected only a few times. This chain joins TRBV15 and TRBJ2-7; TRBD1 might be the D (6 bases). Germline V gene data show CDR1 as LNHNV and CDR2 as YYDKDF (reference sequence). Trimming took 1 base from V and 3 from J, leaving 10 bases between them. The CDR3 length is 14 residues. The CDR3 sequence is CATSRVTGYYEQYF. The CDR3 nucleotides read TGTGCCACCAGCAGAGTCACAGGGTACTACGAGCAGTACTTC.

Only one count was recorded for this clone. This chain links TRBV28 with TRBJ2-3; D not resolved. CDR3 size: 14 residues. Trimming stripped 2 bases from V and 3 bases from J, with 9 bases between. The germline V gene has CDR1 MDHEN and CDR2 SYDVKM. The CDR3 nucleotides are TGTGCCAGCAGTTTAGGGTACGGAACAGATACGCAGTATTTT. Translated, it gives CASSLGYGTDTQYF.

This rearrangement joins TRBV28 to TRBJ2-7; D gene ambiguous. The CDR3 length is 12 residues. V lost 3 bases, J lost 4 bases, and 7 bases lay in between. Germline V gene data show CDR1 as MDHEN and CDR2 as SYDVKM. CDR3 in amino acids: CASSFKGYEQYF. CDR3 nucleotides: TGTGCCAGCAGTTTTAAAGGGTACGAGCAGTACTTC.

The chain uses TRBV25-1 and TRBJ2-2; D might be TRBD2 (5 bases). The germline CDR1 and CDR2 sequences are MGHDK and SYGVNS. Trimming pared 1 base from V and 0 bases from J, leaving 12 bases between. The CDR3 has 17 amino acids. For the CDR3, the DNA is TGTGCCAGCAGTGAATTAGGGAGCCAATCGAACACCGGGGAGCTGTTTTTT. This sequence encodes CASSELGSQSNTGELFF.

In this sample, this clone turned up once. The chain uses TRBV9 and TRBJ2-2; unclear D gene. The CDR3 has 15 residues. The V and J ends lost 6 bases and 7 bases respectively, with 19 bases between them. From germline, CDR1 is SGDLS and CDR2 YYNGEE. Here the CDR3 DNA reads TGTGCCAGCACCCTAGGTGGAACGGGTAACGGGGAGCTGTTTTTT. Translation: CASTLGGTGNGELFF.

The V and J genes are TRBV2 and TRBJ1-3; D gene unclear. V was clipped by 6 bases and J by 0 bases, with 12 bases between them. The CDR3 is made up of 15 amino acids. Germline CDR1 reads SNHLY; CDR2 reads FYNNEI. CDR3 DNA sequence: TGTGCCAGCAGCTTCGACACCCTCTCTGGAAACACCATATATTTT. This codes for CASSFDTLSGNTIYF.

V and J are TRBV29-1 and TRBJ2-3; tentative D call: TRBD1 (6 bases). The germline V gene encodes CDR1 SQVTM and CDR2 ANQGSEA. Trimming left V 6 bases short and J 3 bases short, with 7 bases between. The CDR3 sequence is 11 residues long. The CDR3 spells CSVDRTDTQYF. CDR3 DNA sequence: TGCAGCGTCGACAGGACAGATACGCAGTATTTT.

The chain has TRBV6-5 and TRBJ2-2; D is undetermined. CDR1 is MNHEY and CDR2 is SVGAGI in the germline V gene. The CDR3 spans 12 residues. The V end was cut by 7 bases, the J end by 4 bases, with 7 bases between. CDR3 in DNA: TGTGCCAGCACCGCAGGCACCGGGGAGCTGTTTTTT. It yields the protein CASTAGTGELFF.